This T cell receptor (beta chain) was documented in a study of control samples from healthy donors and cancer patients. TCRdb keeps only in-frame clones here, not all; method: immunoSEQ multiplex PCR. The sample yields over 100,000 clones, approximately 90% seen once. The CDR3 has 15 amino acids. After removal of 3 bases from V and 0 bases from J, the junction contained 3 bases not matched to a gene. CDR1 is MRHNA and CDR2 is SNTAGT in the germline V gene. Sequences were obtained from blood. The TCR was taken from a human donor in good health. The donor label of this sample is uncertain. This chain links TRBV6-4 with TRBJ2-3, with 7 bases fitting TRBD2. CDR3 in amino acids: CASSEASGSTDTQYF. The CDR3 nucleotides read TGTGCCAGCAGTGAGGCTAGCGGTAGCACAGATACGCAGTATTTT.